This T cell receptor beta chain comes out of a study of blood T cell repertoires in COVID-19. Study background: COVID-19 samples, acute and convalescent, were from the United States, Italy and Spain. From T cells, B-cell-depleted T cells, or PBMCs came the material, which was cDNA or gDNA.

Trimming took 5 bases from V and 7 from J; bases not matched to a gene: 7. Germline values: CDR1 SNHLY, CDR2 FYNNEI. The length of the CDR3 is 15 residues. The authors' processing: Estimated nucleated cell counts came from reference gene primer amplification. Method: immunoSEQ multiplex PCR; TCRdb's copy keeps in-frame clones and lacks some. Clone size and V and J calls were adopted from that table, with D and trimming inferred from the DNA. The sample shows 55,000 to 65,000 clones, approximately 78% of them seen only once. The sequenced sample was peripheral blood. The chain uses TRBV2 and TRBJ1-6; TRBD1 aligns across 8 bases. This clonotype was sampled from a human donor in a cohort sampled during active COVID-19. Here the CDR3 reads CASSPGQGWNSPLHF. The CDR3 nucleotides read TGTGCCAGCAGTCCAGGACAGGGTTGGAATTCACCCCTCCACTTT.